The next 3 T cell receptor beta chains were all read from a single sample in a study of blood T cell repertoires in COVID-19. Generated by immunoSEQ multiplex PCR, the TCRdb table keeps only in-frame clones and is missing some. Here the sample spans tens of thousands of clones, about 85% being singletons. Sequencing used peripheral blood. Receptor source: a man aged 70-80 years with acute or convalescent COVID-19.

V usage is TRBV10-2 and J usage is TRBJ2-2; 10 bases fit TRBD2. Germline-derived CDR1 and CDR2 are WSHSY and SAAADI. There are 17 residues in the CDR3. J gave up 2 bases and V 3 bases, and 6 bases lay outside the gene matches. CDR3 protein: CASSDLLAGANTGELFF. The CDR3 region has the DNA TGCGCCAGCAGTGATCTCCTAGCGGGGGCTAACACCGGGGAGCTGTTTTTT.

CDR3 sequence (DNA): TGTGCCAGCAGCTTAGCTGCCGGGGGTGGCGAGACCCAGTACTTC. This sequence encodes CASSLAAGGGETQYF. The chain has TRBV7-9 and TRBJ2-5, with D perhaps matching TRBD2 (6 bases). Looked up from germline, CDR1 is SEHNR and CDR2 is FQNEAQ (reference sequence). With 0 bases removed from V and 5 bases from J, the gap between germline ends came to 13 bases. CDR3 size: 15 residues.

This chain connects TRBV7-9 to TRBJ1-3; a weak D match, TRBD1 (5 bases). V lost 3 bases, J lost 8 bases, and 8 bases lay in between. This CDR3 spans 12 amino acids. Germline values: CDR1 SEHNR, CDR2 FQNEAQ (reference sequence). The CDR3 bases are TGTGCCAGCAGCTTCGGGGGGGACACCATATATTTT. Protein product: CASSFGGDTIYF.